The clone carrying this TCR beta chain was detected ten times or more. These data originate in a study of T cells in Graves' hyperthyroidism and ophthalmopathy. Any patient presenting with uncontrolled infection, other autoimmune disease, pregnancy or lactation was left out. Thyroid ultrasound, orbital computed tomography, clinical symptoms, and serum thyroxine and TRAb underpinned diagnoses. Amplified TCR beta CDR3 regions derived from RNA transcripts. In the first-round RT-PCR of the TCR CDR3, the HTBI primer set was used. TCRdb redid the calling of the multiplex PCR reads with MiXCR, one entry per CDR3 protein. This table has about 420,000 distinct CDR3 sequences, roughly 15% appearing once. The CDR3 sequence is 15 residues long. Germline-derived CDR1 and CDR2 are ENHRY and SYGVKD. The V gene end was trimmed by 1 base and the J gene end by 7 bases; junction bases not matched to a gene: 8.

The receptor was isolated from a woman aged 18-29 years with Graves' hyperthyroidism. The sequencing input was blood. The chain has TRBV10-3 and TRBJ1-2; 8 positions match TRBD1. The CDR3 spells CAISELGTGKGGYTF. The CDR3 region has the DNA TGTGCCATCAGTGAGTTAGGGACAGGCAAAGGTGGCTACACCTTC.